This T cell receptor beta chain came from a study of siplizumab effects on memory and regulatory T cells. The study's findings and limits: Memory cells seemed less diverse than naive T cells, which seemed major alloresponse contributors. Researchers could not give a naive or memory phenotype to roughly 80-96% of proliferating CD4+ or CD8+ clones.

Assay: immunoSEQ multiplex PCR; the TCRdb copy retains only in-frame clones and omits some. This repertoire shows approximately 110,000 clones, 85% to 95% found once; its top ten account for 0.32%. Germline CDR1 is LNHDA and CDR2 is SQIVND (reference sequence). This CDR3 is built from 15 residues. Details on this clone: Its antigen is not identified.

The specimen sequenced was CD4+ T cells sorted from blood. This TCR was recovered from a human donor in good health. The chain joins TRBV19 to TRBJ2-2; 9 bases map to TRBD1. The CDR3 DNA sequence: TGTGCAGTCTTCGGTCGGGACAGGGCGACCGGGGAGCTGTTTTTT. This sequence encodes CAVFGRDRATGELFF. Looking up the rest from reference TRBV19 and TRBJ2-2 gives the full variable domain: DGGITQSPKYLFRKEGQNVTLSCEQNLNHDAMYWYRQDPGQGLRLIYYSQIVNDFQKGDIAEGYSVSREKKESFPLTVTSAQKNPTAFYLCAVFGRDRATGELFFGEGSRLTVL.